This TCR beta chain was identified during a study of neoadjuvant anti-PD-1 for oral cavity cancer. Study-wide findings and caveats: Post-nivolumab, blood T cell clonality was significantly elevated in non-responders. Higher pretreatment blood Treg/Th17 ratios correlated with higher pretreatment blood and lower post-treatment tumor TCRbeta clonality.

The CDR3 covers 11 residues. With 7 bases removed from V and 5 bases from J, the gap between germline ends came to 9 bases. Germline-derived CDR1 and CDR2 are SGHDT and YYEEEE. Concerning this clone itself: What it binds is not known.

Assay: immunoSEQ multiplex PCR; the TCRdb copy retains only in-frame clones and omits some. This sample has 15,000 or so clones, with around three quarters found just once. Time point given: after neoadjuvant nivolumab, at surgical resection. The TCR was taken from a person between 40 and 79 years old with oral cavity squamous cell carcinoma. The specimen was PBMCs, collected after nivolumab (anti-PD-1) treatment. J is TRBJ2-5 and V is TRBV5-6, with D maybe TRBD2 (5 bases). The CDR3 loop is CASGELETQYF. As DNA, the CDR3 is TGTGCCAGCGGGGAGTTGGAGACCCAGTACTTC.